This T cell receptor beta chain was identified in a study of T cell responses to AZD1222 COVID-19 vaccine. Study conclusions and caveats: Possibly, clonal diversity was underestimated; donors were largely white British and included more females. Nearly half of unique spike-specific TCRs reportedly avoided B.1.351 and B.1.1.7 mutated regions. Across the whole spike, CD4 TCRs peaked at regions 160-218 and 743-854. Increases in Spike-specific TCR breadth and depth were seen after two AZD1222 doses.

As to this clone: Its antigen is unidentified.

The protocol was immunoSEQ multiplex PCR, while the TCRdb copy is restricted to in-frame clones and leaves out a portion. Found here are 96,000 or so clones, about nine tenths of them singletons; the top ten hold 1.5% to 2%. The receptor was isolated from an adult in good health. Sample: peripheral blood, taken on day 0 of AZD1222 vaccination.

For the CDR3, the DNA is TGTGCCAGCAGCTGGCTAGCGGGGGGGGCCCATGAGCAGTTCTTC. Translated, it gives CASSWLAGGAHEQFF. This rearrangement joins TRBV6-5 to TRBJ2-1; 12 bases are shared with TRBD2. This CDR3 region has 15 residues. The V segment lost 6 bases and the J segment 8 bases; nucleotides outside the gene matches: 8. CDR1 and CDR2 (germline): MNHEY, SVGAGI.